The 3 T cell receptor beta chains listed next were all sequenced from one sample in a study of blood T cell repertoires in COVID-19. Method: immunoSEQ multiplex PCR; TCRdb's copy keeps in-frame clones and lacks some. The sample records around 88,000 clones, roughly 90% being singletons. The sequenced sample consisted of peripheral blood. The receptors derive from a man aged 55 to 70 with acute or convalescent COVID-19.

CDR3 sequence (DNA): TGCAGCGTTGAAGACAGGGAAGCCTACGAGCAGTACTTC. Protein product: CSVEDREAYEQYF. The genes are TRBV29-1 and TRBJ2-7; D perhaps matches TRBD1 (5 bases). The CDR3 length is 13 residues. CDR1 and CDR2 (germline): SQVTM, ANQGSEA. Trimming took off 0 bases at V and 2 bases at J, with 8 bases between the two ends.

The chain is built from TRBV7-3 and TRBJ1-1; 9 nucleotides match TRBD1. The CDR3 contains 14 residues. V dropped 8 bases and J dropped 5; count of bases not matched to a gene: 9. From germline, CDR1 is SGHTA and CDR2 FQGTGA. The CDR3 region is CASLGTGPGTEAFF. CDR3 coding DNA: TGTGCCAGCCTCGGGACAGGGCCGGGGACTGAAGCTTTCTTT.

This chain connects TRBV5-4 to TRBJ2-7; weak D call: TRBD1 (5 bases). CDR3 length: 12 residues. Trimming pared 0 bases from V and 5 bases from J, leaving 6 bases between. Germline values: CDR1 SGHNT, CDR2 YYREEE (reference sequence). Here the CDR3 reads CASSLEGNEQYF. CDR3 bases: TGTGCCAGCAGCTTGGAGGGGAACGAGCAGTACTTC.